These T cell receptor beta chains were read from a single sample in a study of technical replicates of blood from several donors. Assay used: immunoSEQ multiplex PCR; TCRdb lists only in-frame clones, some missing. The table lists some 80,000 clones, nearly 97% of them singletons. Sequencing was done on a sample of T cells isolated from PBMCs. These receptors originate from a human donor in good health. Both conserved end residues are trimmed from each CDR3. The D gene is left open where the match is weak. Expanded clones are given a class, and other clones once, few, many or no size at all.

D gene: -
clone size: once
J gene: TRBJ1-1
V gene: TRBV10-2
CDR3 protein: ASSPGGDPEAF

D gene: -
clone size: -
J gene: TRBJ2-1
V gene: TRBV28
CDR3 protein: ASSLTGAYNEQF

D gene: TRBD1
clone size: -
J gene: TRBJ2-7
V gene: TRBV10-3
CDR3 protein: AISETRQGDEQY

D gene: -
clone size: -
J gene: TRBJ2-1
V gene: TRBV2
CDR3 protein: ASSEPSGEQF

D gene: TRBD2
clone size: -
J gene: TRBJ2-3
V gene: TRBV11-3
CDR3 protein: ASKRGADTQY

D gene: TRBD1
clone size: -
J gene: TRBJ2-1
V gene: TRBV19
CDR3 protein: ASSSDGTGYNEQF

D gene: -
clone size: -
J gene: TRBJ2-1
V gene: TRBV18
CDR3 protein: ASSPPETLPYNEQF

D gene: TRBD1
clone size: -
J gene: TRBJ2-1
V gene: TRBV19
CDR3 protein: ASSRIGQGVGNEQF

D gene: -
clone size: -
J gene: TRBJ1-3
V gene: TRBV6-5
CDR3 protein: ASSSPKTGNTIY

D gene: TRBD1
clone size: -
J gene: TRBJ2-1
V gene: TRBV5-4
CDR3 protein: ASSFPKIRDSANNEQF

D gene: -
clone size: -
J gene: TRBJ2-5
V gene: TRBV11-2
CDR3 protein: ASSLDLTAQETQY

D gene: -
clone size: -
J gene: TRBJ1-6
V gene: TRBV6-5
CDR3 protein: ASSYPTAPHLH

D gene: -
clone size: -
J gene: TRBJ2-2
V gene: TRBV9
CDR3 protein: ASSVDISGELF

D gene: -
clone size: -
J gene: TRBJ2-7
V gene: TRBV29-1
CDR3 protein: SVGTGSRSHEQY

D gene: -
clone size: -
J gene: TRBJ2-7
V gene: TRBV6-1
CDR3 protein: ASSENWDSSYEQY

D gene: TRBD1
clone size: -
J gene: TRBJ2-7
V gene: TRBV29-1
CDR3 protein: SAANNRGREQY

D gene: TRBD2
clone size: -
J gene: TRBJ2-1
V gene: TRBV28
CDR3 protein: ASSVSSGHNEQF

D gene: TRBD1
clone size: -
J gene: TRBJ1-1
V gene: TRBV5-1
CDR3 protein: ASSIRQGRDTEAF

D gene: -
clone size: -
J gene: TRBJ2-3
V gene: TRBV6-4
CDR3 protein: ASKDRSTDTQY

D gene: TRBD2
clone size: -
J gene: TRBJ2-7
V gene: TRBV9
CDR3 protein: ASSASGSANEQY

D gene: -
clone size: -
J gene: TRBJ1-5
V gene: TRBV10-3
CDR3 protein: ATGLGARINGQPQH

D gene: -
clone size: -
J gene: TRBJ1-5
V gene: TRBV6-1
CDR3 protein: ASSERRNQPQH

D gene: -
clone size: -
J gene: TRBJ2-3
V gene: TRBV13
CDR3 protein: ASSFSRGADTQY

D gene: -
clone size: -
J gene: TRBJ2-7
V gene: TRBV7-8
CDR3 protein: ASSLAARPDLVDEQY

D gene: TRBD2
clone size: once
J gene: TRBJ2-7
V gene: TRBV10-3
CDR3 protein: AASGGIYEQY

D gene: TRBD2
clone size: -
J gene: TRBJ2-1
V gene: TRBV4-3
CDR3 protein: ASSLGLAGINEQF

D gene: -
clone size: -
J gene: TRBJ2-1
V gene: TRBV7-2
CDR3 protein: ASSLVLGSNEQF

D gene: -
clone size: -
J gene: TRBJ2-1
V gene: TRBV9
CDR3 protein: ASSGGWHNEQF

D gene: -
clone size: -
J gene: TRBJ2-2
V gene: TRBV6-5
CDR3 protein: ASRGRTTGELF

D gene: TRBD1
clone size: -
J gene: TRBJ2-7
V gene: TRBV18
CDR3 protein: ASSRGTELHEQY

D gene: TRBD1
clone size: once
J gene: TRBJ2-7
V gene: TRBV5-4
CDR3 protein: ASSWDSSSYEQY

D gene: -
clone size: -
J gene: TRBJ1-1
V gene: TRBV6-6
CDR3 protein: ASSYSSQGNTEAF

D gene: -
clone size: -
J gene: TRBJ1-3
V gene: TRBV29-1
CDR3 protein: SVRDSGNTIY

D gene: -
clone size: -
J gene: TRBJ2-6
V gene: TRBV5-4
CDR3 protein: ASSLELSGANVLT

D gene: TRBD1
clone size: -
J gene: TRBJ1-5
V gene: TRBV28
CDR3 protein: ASSQDRGSGNQPQH

D gene: TRBD1
clone size: -
J gene: TRBJ2-2
V gene: TRBV6-5
CDR3 protein: ASRGTGRTGELF

D gene: -
clone size: -
J gene: TRBJ1-5
V gene: TRBV28
CDR3 protein: ASSLVQGSNQPQH

D gene: TRBD2
clone size: -
J gene: TRBJ2-7
V gene: TRBV6-5
CDR3 protein: ASGAGGPSNEQY

D gene: -
clone size: -
J gene: TRBJ2-7
V gene: TRBV27
CDR3 protein: ASRSSVGQYEQY

D gene: -
clone size: -
J gene: TRBJ2-3
V gene: TRBV29-1
CDR3 protein: SVLVAFTDTQY

D gene: TRBD2
clone size: -
J gene: TRBJ2-1
V gene: TRBV30
CDR3 protein: AWSSGLAGGPANEQF

D gene: -
clone size: -
J gene: TRBJ2-7
V gene: TRBV5-4
CDR3 protein: ASRPKTGGSYEQY

D gene: -
clone size: -
J gene: TRBJ1-1
V gene: TRBV6-1
CDR3 protein: ASVWQGDTEAF

D gene: TRBD1
clone size: -
J gene: TRBJ1-2
V gene: TRBV30
CDR3 protein: AWDRGIGQGGYT

D gene: -
clone size: -
J gene: TRBJ1-1
V gene: TRBV11-3
CDR3 protein: ASSSTTGVVNTEAF

D gene: -
clone size: -
J gene: TRBJ2-7
V gene: TRBV28
CDR3 protein: ASEADSYEQY